These 27 T cell receptor beta chains originate from one sample sequenced in a study of T cells in Graves' hyperthyroidism and ophthalmopathy. What was amplified from RNA transcripts were TCR beta CDR3 regions. A set of HTBI primers served as the primers for a first-round RT-PCR of the TCR CDR3. One entry per CDR3 protein results from TCRdb running MiXCR on the multiplex PCR reads. The table lists roughly 650,000 distinct CDR3 sequences, 16% of them singletons. The sequenced material came from blood. The receptors come from a middle-aged woman with Graves' ophthalmopathy.

The chain carries TRBV29-1 and TRBJ2-4, with D unresolved. From germline, CDR1 is SQVTM and CDR2 ANQGSEA. The V and J ends lost 2 bases and 3 bases respectively, with 11 bases between them. This CDR3 has 14 residues. This CDR3 reads CSVEPGLDKNIQYF. The CDR3, as DNA: TGCAGCGTTGAACCCGGGTTGGACAAAAACATTCAGTACTTC.

This rearrangement joins TRBV7-9 to TRBJ2-5; TRBD2 matches at 11 bases. Germline trimming cut 4 bases from V and 7 bases from J; bases unmatched to any gene: 17. Germline-derived CDR1 and CDR2 are SEHNR and FQNEAQ (reference sequence). The CDR3 has 18 amino acids. For the CDR3, the DNA is TGTGCCAGCAGCTATACTAGCGGGAGCGGAGCACCCCCTCCGACCCAGTACTTC. Translation gives CASSYTSGSGAPPPTQYF. The whole variable domain, remainder taken from reference TRBV7-9 and TRBJ2-5, is DTGVSQNPRHKITKRGQNVTFRCDPISEHNRLYWYRQTLGQGPEFLTYFQNEAQLEKSRLLSDRFSAERPKGSFSTLEIQRTEQGDSAMYLCASSYTSGSGAPPPTQYFGPGTRLLVL.

The J gene is TRBJ2-5, the V gene TRBV15, with 8 bases fitting TRBD1. With 0 bases clipped from V and 4 bases from J, the junction kept 4 bases outside the gene matches. Per germline, CDR1 LNHNV and CDR2 YYDKDF (reference sequence). This CDR3 is built from 15 residues. CDR3 loop: CATSRDRGPGETQYF. CDR3 sequence (DNA): TGTGCCACCAGCAGAGACAGGGGGCCCGGAGAGACCCAGTACTTC.

This clonotype occurred a few times. The rearrangement links TRBV4-1 to TRBJ1-3; the D gene is possibly TRBD1 (6 bases). V lost 1 base and J lost 2, with 18 bases in between. Per the germline V gene, CDR1 is MGHRA and CDR2 is YSYEKL. This CDR3 comprises 18 residues. In DNA form, the CDR3 reads TGCGCCAGCAGCCAAGCCCTGGACAGAAGGAGGACTGGAAACACCATATATTTT. Translation gives CASSQALDRRRTGNTIYF.

Ten or more counts support this clonotype. The chain is built from TRBV6-1 and TRBJ1-1, with D tentatively TRBD1 (6 bases). Trimming took 1 base from V and 0 from J, leaving 12 bases between them. Germline CDR1 is MNHNS and CDR2 is SASEGT. This CDR3 region has 16 residues. The CDR3 nucleotides are TGTGCCAGCAGTGAAGGGACAGCAACCATGAACACTGAAGCTTTCTTT. It codes for CASSEGTATMNTEAFF.

This clonotype showed up just a few times. The chain has TRBV3-1 and TRBJ2-3; TRBD2 aligns across 7 bases. This CDR3 spans 19 amino acids. Trimming at V came to 1 base and at J to 4 bases, leaving 17 bases not matched to a gene. The germline gives CDR1 LGHDT, CDR2 YNNKEL (reference sequence). The CDR3: CASSQASPSPGRPSDTQYF. The CDR3 nucleotides are TGTGCCAGCAGCCAAGCGTCCCCCTCTCCCGGGAGGCCCTCAGATACGCAGTATTTT.

This clonotype has only a few counts. J is TRBJ2-6 and V is TRBV5-4, with D unclear. Germline CDR1 reads SGHNT; CDR2 reads YYREEE (reference sequence). Trimming pared 6 bases from V and 0 bases from J, leaving 13 bases between. The CDR3 consists of 16 residues. The CDR3, as DNA: TGTGCCAGCAACCGTTTCGGTAGCTCTGGGGCCAACGTCCTGACTTTC. Translated, it gives CASNRFGSSGANVLTF.

This clonotype was counted a single time. A read error may be the cause here, since a much bigger clone is one base away. This rearrangement joins TRBV20-1 to TRBJ2-2, with D possibly being TRBD2 (6 bases). V lost 5 bases, J lost 4 bases, and 17 bases lay in between. The germline V gene has CDR1 DFQATT and CDR2 SNEGSKA (reference sequence). CDR3 size: 15 residues. CDR3 region: CSAQGGTGSTGELFF. The CDR3, as DNA: TGCAGTGCTCAGGGCGGGACGGGGAGCACCGGGGAGCTGTTTTTT.

The rearrangement links TRBV30 to TRBJ1-1, with D hard to call. There are 14 residues in the CDR3. With 2 bases removed from V and 5 bases from J, the gap between germline ends came to 15 bases. Germline V gene data show CDR1 as GTSNPN and CDR2 as SVGIG (reference sequence). The CDR3 coding sequence is TGTGCCTGGAGTTATGAGGGCAGTTGGACTGAAGCTTTCTTT. Residues: CAWSYEGSWTEAFF.

This clonotype was seen many times. The chain has TRBV12-3 or TRBV12-4 and TRBJ1-2; TRBD1 matches at 8 bases. V trimming: 6 bases; J trimming: 4 bases; junction bases outside the gene matches: 10. The CDR3 runs 15 residues. CDR3 coding DNA: TGTGCCAGCAGAATAGGGCTACAGGGGGGCTATGGCTACACCTTC. Translating gives CASRIGLQGGYGYTF.

This clonotype was found many times. The J gene is TRBJ2-6, the V gene TRBV18; 7 nucleotides line up with TRBD2. Unmatched junction bases numbered 2, after V lost 4 bases and J lost 2 bases. Germline lookup yields CDR1 KGHSH and CDR2 LQKENI. This CDR3 contains 15 residues. CDR3 sequence reads: CASSRSGTGANVLTF. Written as DNA, the CDR3 is TGTGCCAGCTCACGGAGCGGGACTGGGGCCAACGTCCTGACTTTC. Drawing the rest from reference TRBV18 and TRBJ2-6, the complete variable domain is NAGVMQNPRHLVRRRGQEARLRCSPMKGHSHVYWYRQLPEEGLKFMVYLQKENIIDESGMPKERFSAEFPKEGPSILRIQQVVRGDSAAYFCASSRSGTGANVLTFGAGSRLTVL.

In its sample, this clonotype was seen many times. The chain carries TRBV27 and TRBJ2-1; 13 bases are a match to TRBD2. The CDR3 length is 15 residues. The germline CDR1 and CDR2 sequences are MNHEY and SMNVEV (reference sequence). V was clipped by 4 bases and J by 9 bases; unmatched bases: 6. CDR3 in DNA: TGTGCCAGCAGTTCCAGGGGACTAGCGGGAACTGAGCAGTTCTTC. Translated, it gives CASSSRGLAGTEQFF.

This clonotype was seen many times. The chain couples TRBV12-3 or TRBV12-4 to TRBJ1-1; 7 bases line up with TRBD1. The CDR3 totals 16 residues. V lost 6 bases and J lost 0; bases outside the gene matches: 10. The CDR3 bases are TGTGCCAGCAGACCCAACAGGGGACGGATGAACACTGAAGCTTTCTTT. Translated, it gives CASRPNRGRMNTEAFF.

For this clonotype: A much larger clone lies a single base off, so this may be a read error. The V gene is TRBV30, the J gene TRBJ2-1, with D perhaps matching TRBD1 (5 bases). The CDR3 spans 17 residues. V was cut by 1 base and J by 0 bases, with 16 bases left in between. Germline-derived CDR1 and CDR2 are GTSNPN and SVGIG (reference sequence). The CDR3 region has the DNA TGTGCCTGGAGTGAACCATGTGAAAGGGGCTCCTACAATGAGCAGTTCTTC. It translates to CAWSEPCERGSYNEQFF.

This clonotype has just a few counts. The V and J genes are TRBV3-1 and TRBJ2-2; perhaps TRBD1 as D (5 bases). V lost 6 bases, J lost 1 base, and 9 bases lay in between. CDR3 size: 14 residues. Per the germline V gene, CDR1 is LGHDT and CDR2 is YNNKEL (reference sequence). The DNA of the CDR3 is TGTGCCAGCAGGTTACAGGTGAACACCGGGGAGCTGTTTTTT. Residues: CASRLQVNTGELFF.

The sample holds many counts of this clonotype. The gene calls are TRBV5-5 and TRBJ2-5, with TRBD2 matching over 7 bases. There are 15 residues in the CDR3. CDR1 is SGHKS, CDR2 YYEKEE, per germline (reference sequence). V lost 4 bases, J lost 5 bases, and 11 bases stayed unmatched. The CDR3 spells CASSLLAFTRETQYF. DNA of the CDR3: TGTGCCAGCAGCCTACTAGCGTTCACCAGGGAGACCCAGTACTTC.

This clonotype was seen at least ten times. This rearrangement joins TRBV2 to TRBJ2-1; either TRBD1 or TRBD2 may supply D (5 bases each). CDR1 and CDR2 (germline): SNHLY, FYNNEI. The CDR3 is 14 residues long. V lost 2 bases to trimming and J lost 2 bases, with 7 bases between them. Here the CDR3 DNA reads TGTGCCAGCAGTGAACAGGGACCCTACAATGAGCAGTTCTTC. This translates into CASSEQGPYNEQFF.

This clonotype appeared many times. This chain connects TRBV20-1 to TRBJ2-5; unclear D gene. Germline CDR1 is DFQATT and CDR2 is SNEGSKA (reference sequence). The CDR3 totals 11 residues. V dropped 3 bases and J dropped 4 bases, with 6 bases sitting between them. As DNA, the CDR3 is TGCAGTGCTAGTTTAGGAGAGACCCAGTACTTC. Translating it yields CSASLGETQYF.

The chain joins TRBV6-2 or TRBV6-3 to TRBJ1-1, with D tentatively TRBD1 (6 bases). The germline gives CDR1 MNHEY, CDR2 SVGEGT. The CDR3 has 12 amino acids. The V end was cut by 6 bases, the J end by 6 bases, with 11 bases between. This CDR3 reads CASRHRVPEAFF. The CDR3 region has the DNA TGTGCCAGCAGACACAGGGTCCCTGAAGCTTTCTTT.

The V and J genes are TRBV27 and TRBJ2-7; 8 nucleotides agree with TRBD2. V trimming: 5 bases; J trimming: 2 bases; junction bases outside the gene matches: 11. This CDR3 is built from 16 residues. The germline V gene has CDR1 MNHEY and CDR2 SMNVEV (reference sequence). CDR3 nucleotides: TGTGCCAGCAGTACTTATCGGGGGGGGAGAGCCTACGAGCAGTACTTC. Translation: CASSTYRGGRAYEQYF.

This chain uses TRBV20-1 with TRBJ2-7, with D perhaps being TRBD1 or TRBD2 (5 bases each). V was shortened by 7 bases and J by 6 bases, with 19 bases between the two germline ends. Germline CDR1 is DFQATT and CDR2 is SNEGSKA (reference sequence). CDR3 size: 13 residues. The CDR3 reads CSVLRDDSPEQYF. CDR3 DNA sequence: TGCAGTGTCCTCCGGGACGATTCCCCCGAGCAGTACTTC.

This clonotype was picked up many times. V and J are TRBV28 and TRBJ2-1; 13 nucleotides line up with TRBD2. CDR1 is MDHEN and CDR2 is SYDVKM in the germline V gene. The CDR3 has 16 residues. With 8 bases clipped from V and 8 bases from J, the junction kept 12 bases outside the gene matches. The CDR3 region has the DNA TGTGCCAGCCAAAACCCCGGGACTAGCGGGACGGATGAGCAGTTCTTC. Amino acids: CASQNPGTSGTDEQFF.

The V gene is TRBV5-4, the J gene TRBJ2-7, with 14 bases lining up with TRBD2. The CDR3 runs to 19 residues. The ends lost 4 bases at V and 7 bases at J; junction bases unmatched: 19. In germline, CDR1 is SGHNT, CDR2 YYREEE (reference sequence). The CDR3 sequence is CASSQKGTSGSLWYNEQYF. CDR3 sequence (DNA): TGTGCCAGCAGCCAGAAAGGGACTAGCGGGAGTTTATGGTACAATGAGCAGTACTTC.

This clonotype has at least ten counts. V is TRBV11-2 and J is TRBJ2-5; TRBD2 matches 7 bases. V lost 1 base to trimming and J lost 5 bases; unmatched junction nucleotides: 4. Germline V CDR1 and CDR2: SGHAT, FQNNGV. The CDR3 has 14 residues. The CDR3 region is CASSLVYGGETQYF. The CDR3 region has the DNA TGTGCCAGCAGCTTAGTGTACGGGGGGGAGACCCAGTACTTC.

Note on this clonotype: This clone may be a read error of a much larger clone one base away. The J gene is TRBJ1-6, the V gene TRBV27; 10 bases are a match to TRBD1. The CDR3 runs 16 residues. Germline loops: CDR1 MNHEY, CDR2 SMNVEV (reference sequence). V gave up 7 bases and J gave up 11 bases; unmatched junction bases: 14. CDR3 amino acids: CASTSLTGGAWPPLHF. In DNA, the CDR3 is TGTGCCAGCACCTCCTTGACAGGGGGCGCTTGGCCACCCCTCCACTTT.

This clonotype was seen repeatedly, ten times or more. This chain links TRBV27 with TRBJ1-2, with a possible D match to TRBD1 (5 bases). V gave up 6 bases and J gave up 2 bases, with 10 bases separating them. The CDR3 has 13 amino acids. The V gene's germline CDR1 is MNHEY and CDR2 SMNVEV (reference sequence). In DNA form, the CDR3 reads TGTGCCAGCAGACTCCAGGGAAACTATGGCTACACCTTC. Amino acid sequence: CASRLQGNYGYTF.

The table lists this clonotype with many counts. This rearrangement joins TRBV28 to TRBJ2-1, with 10 bases lining up with TRBD2. The length of the CDR3 is 14 residues. Germline-derived CDR1 and CDR2 are MDHEN and SYDVKM. Germline trimming cut 6 bases from V and 5 bases from J; bases unmatched to any gene: 4. Here the CDR3 reads CASRGSGRDNEQFF. CDR3 coding DNA: TGTGCCAGCAGGGGCAGCGGGAGGGACAATGAGCAGTTCTTC. The variable domain in full, with the rest retrieved from reference TRBV28 and TRBJ2-1, is DVKVTQSSRYLVKRTGEKVFLECVQDMDHENMFWYRQDPGLGLRLIYFSYDVKMKEKGDIPEGYSVSREKKERFSLILESASTNQTSMYLCASRGSGRDNEQFFGPGTRLTVL.